These 3 T cell receptor beta chains were all obtained from the same sample, sequenced in a study of neurological immune-mediated disorders. TCRdb used MiXCR to reprocess the 5' RACE reads, holding one entry per CDR3 protein. Of 55,000 to 70,000 distinct CDR3 sequences in the sample, less than 6% were seen once. The sequencing input was PBMCs. Receptors originate from a woman aged 45 to 65 with multiple sclerosis.

This clonotype was seen ten or more times. The chain uses TRBV7-3 and TRBJ1-1; maybe TRBD1 (5 bases). Trimming left V 4 bases short and J 7 bases short, with 13 bases between. There are 13 residues in the CDR3. The germline V gene encodes CDR1 SGHTA and CDR2 FQGTGA. CDR3 coding DNA: TGTGCCAGCAGCTCCCCAGGGCGGGGTGAAGCTTTCTTT. It is translated as CASSSPGRGEAFF.

This clonotype was found many times. V gene TRBV12-3 or TRBV12-4 combines with J gene TRBJ1-2; TRBD1 might be the D (6 bases). The length of the CDR3 is 14 residues. Between the trimmed V and J ends, which lost 4 bases and 4 bases, there was a span of 13 bases. In DNA, the CDR3 is TGTGCCAGCAGTTCCGGCAGGGGCGCCTATGGCTACACCTTC. As protein: CASSSGRGAYGYTF.

This clonotype was detected ten times or more. The gene calls are TRBV29-1 and TRBJ2-7; possible D gene TRBD1, 6 bases. Germline V gene data show CDR1 as SQVTM and CDR2 as ANQGSEA. The ends were cut back, 4 bases at V and 3 bases at J, with 7 bases in the middle. The CDR3 extends over 11 amino acids. CDR3 region: CSVGTDYEQYV. CDR3 sequence (DNA): TGCAGCGTTGGGACAGACTACGAGCAGTACGTC.